This TCR beta chain was documented in a study of Ad26.COV2.S vaccination and SARS-CoV-2 variants. Study in general: Sample donor was a member of the COV1001 Ad26.COV2.S trial arm.

As to treatment: around 19 received Ad26.COV2.S at low or high dose, single or two shots; roughly five received placebo; per-sample allocation not given. Samples analyzed were those drawn on day 63 after the first vaccine or placebo injection. Boston hosted the donor, who was an adult aged 18-55 years. The assay was immunoSEQ multiplex PCR, and TCRdb's table has in-frame clones only and misses some. The sample lists about 480,000 clones, approximately 88% occurring once. Germline CDR1 WNHNN, CDR2 SYGVQD (reference sequence). V was pared by 9 bases and J by 2 bases, with 10 bases between. The length of the CDR3 is 12 residues.

The sequencing used peripheral blood, collected in a trial of Ad26.COV2.S vaccine versus placebo. The sequence was collected from a person between 18 and 60 years old who received the Ad26.COV2.S COVID-19 vaccine or a placebo. The chain employs TRBV10-1 and TRBJ2-5; the D is unclear. The CDR3 DNA reads TGCGCCAGTCACAGCGAACAAGAGACCCAGTACTTC. Translated, it gives CASHSEQETQYF.